This T cell receptor (beta chain) was captured by sequencing in a study of T cells after yellow fever vaccination. TCRdb fed the 5' RACE reads into MiXCR, producing one record per CDR3 protein. The sample shows nearly 550,000 distinct CDR3 sequences, 19% of them seen only once. Study results and caveats: Overlap between CD4 and CD8 compartments was detected for a small share of clonotypes.

Concerning this clonotype itself: Its antigen remains unidentified.

The V end was cut by 4 bases, the J end by 6 bases, with 13 bases between. The length of the CDR3 is 14 residues. Germline values: CDR1 SGDLS, CDR2 YYNGEE. The chain combines TRBV9 with TRBJ2-2; a weak D match, TRBD1 (5 bases). The TCR was taken from a man aged 25-40 years who received the YFV17D yellow fever vaccine. The source was PBMCs, collected 15 days after the yellow fever booster vaccination. Here the CDR3 reads CASSPQDIAGELFF. The CDR3 bases are TGTGCCAGCAGCCCACAGGATATAGCCGGGGAGCTGTTTTTT.